The 20 T cell receptor beta chains below come from one sample, sequenced in a study of blood T cell repertoires in COVID-19. Generated by immunoSEQ multiplex PCR, the TCRdb table keeps only in-frame clones and is missing some. Of about 200,000 clones in the sample, 84% were seen once. Sequencing used peripheral blood. The receptors here all came from a human donor in a cohort sampled during active COVID-19.

V is TRBV28 and J is TRBJ2-7; no firm D call. This CDR3 comprises 14 residues. Germline V gene data show CDR1 as MDHEN and CDR2 as SYDVKM. V gave up 6 bases and J gave up 2 bases, with 14 bases separating them. CDR3 in amino acids: CASSSLRLTYEQYF. CDR3 nucleotide sequence: TGTGCCAGCAGCTCACTGCGTCTAACCTACGAGCAGTACTTC.

The V and J genes are TRBV2 and TRBJ2-1; D possibly corresponds to TRBD1 (6 bases). This CDR3 spans 14 amino acids. Looked up from germline, CDR1 is SNHLY and CDR2 is FYNNEI. The V end was cut by 2 bases, the J end by 4 bases, with 9 bases between. CDR3 bases: TGTGCCAGCAGTGAACAGGGGTTTTACAATGAGCAGTTCTTC. Translating it yields CASSEQGFYNEQFF.

CDR3 bases: TGTGCCAGAGCCCATACCCGATTTCGGGGGGTAATCTCCTATAGCAATCAGCCCCAGCATTTT. Its protein product is CARAHTRFRGVISYSNQPQHF. The genes are TRBV27 and TRBJ1-5; D may be TRBD1 (5 bases). The V gene lost 9 bases and the J gene lost 0 bases, with 33 bases spanning the gap. Germline CDR1 is MNHEY and CDR2 is SMNVEV (reference sequence). There are 21 residues in the CDR3.

The chain is built from TRBV27 and TRBJ2-1, with 7 bases identical to TRBD1. Germline V CDR1 and CDR2: MNHEY, SMNVEV (reference sequence). This CDR3 comprises 16 residues. Trimming removed 2 bases from V and 0 bases from J; junction bases left unmatched: 4. DNA of the CDR3: TGTGCCAGCAGTTTAAAAGGGGGCCACTCCTACAATGAGCAGTTCTTC. It specifies CASSLKGGHSYNEQFF.

This clone was seen a single time. The chain couples TRBV28 to TRBJ2-1, with 8 bases that match TRBD1. V was pared by 2 bases and J by 4 bases, with 10 bases of the junction left unmatched. CDR3 length: 17 residues. In germline, CDR1 is MDHEN, CDR2 SYDVKM. CDR3 DNA: TGTGCCAGCAGTTTAAAGTCGGGCAGGGGGCTTTACAATGAGCAGTTCTTC. Translating it yields CASSLKSGRGLYNEQFF.

This rearrangement joins TRBV10-2 to TRBJ2-7, with 12 bases matching TRBD2. V lost 5 bases, J lost 2 bases, and 1 base stayed unmatched. CDR1 is WSHSY, CDR2 SAAADI, per germline. The CDR3 totals 14 residues. The CDR3 reads CASSLAGGPYEQYF. The DNA for the CDR3 is TGCGCCAGCAGTCTAGCGGGAGGGCCCTACGAGCAGTACTTC.

As DNA, the CDR3 is TGTGCCAGCAGTGAATCCAGGGCATGGGGCCCTAACTATGGCTACACCTTC. This translates into CASSESRAWGPNYGYTF. The V call is TRBV2, the J call TRBJ1-2; tentatively, D is TRBD1 (5 bases). The ends were cut back, 2 bases at V and 0 bases at J, with 16 bases in the middle. Germline assignment: CDR1 SNHLY and CDR2 FYNNEI. This CDR3 is built from 17 residues.

The CDR3 region has the DNA TGTGCCAGCAGACTAGGCCGGGGGAGGGTATATGAGCAGTTCTTC. Its translation: CASRLGRGRVYEQFF. The V gene is TRBV3-1 (or the pseudogene TRBV3-2), the J gene TRBJ2-1, with 7 nucleotides matching TRBD2. Germline CDR1 is LGHDT and CDR2 is YNNKEL (reference sequence). Losses at the gene ends were 6 bases for V and 8 bases for J; bases not matched to a gene: 13. The CDR3 has 15 amino acids.

The V gene is TRBV30, the J gene TRBJ1-4; no firm D call. This CDR3 is built from 11 residues. Germline V gene lookup returns CDR1 GTSNPN and CDR2 SVGIG (reference sequence). V lost 5 bases and J 8 bases, leaving 9 bases between the germline ends. CDR3 in amino acids: CAWQWSEKLFF. In nucleotides, the CDR3 is TGTGCCTGGCAGTGGTCCGAAAAACTGTTTTTT.

The V and J genes are TRBV5-6 and TRBJ2-6; 7 bases agree with TRBD1. V dropped 0 bases and J dropped 3; count of bases not matched to a gene: 9. In germline, CDR1 is SGHDT, CDR2 YYEEEE. This CDR3 has 18 residues. CDR3 sequence: CASSLATRGRFGANVLTF. For the CDR3, the DNA is TGTGCCAGCAGCTTGGCAACTAGGGGGCGATTTGGGGCCAACGTCCTGACTTTC. Using reference TRBV5-6 and TRBJ2-6 for the parts outside the CDR3, the full variable domain is DAGVTQSPTHLIKTRGQQVTLRCSPKSGHDTVSWYQQALGQGPQFIFQYYEEEERQRGNFPDRFSGHQFPNYSSELNVNALLLGDSALYLCASSLATRGRFGANVLTFGAGSRLTVL.

The chain links TRBV5-1 to TRBJ1-1, with 9 bases matching TRBD1. The CDR3 is made up of 14 amino acids. V lost 4 bases and J lost 2; bases outside the gene matches: 3. CDR1 is SGHRS, CDR2 YFSETQ, per germline. The CDR3 region is CASSVQGANTEAFF. In nucleotides, the CDR3 is TGCGCCAGCAGCGTACAGGGGGCCAACACTGAAGCTTTCTTT.

The CDR3 coding sequence is TGTGCTAGTGGGTTTTCCCCCATCAGGGGGCTGCATAGCAATGAGCAGTTCTTC. It is translated as CASGFSPIRGLHSNEQFF. The chain is built from TRBV12-5 and TRBJ2-1; 8 bases are shared with TRBD1. There are 18 residues in the CDR3. CDR1 and CDR2 (germline): LGHNT, FRNRAP. Unmatched junction bases numbered 19, after V lost 6 bases and J lost 6 bases.

The V and J genes are TRBV25-1 and TRBJ1-4; 11 positions match TRBD1. The CDR3 runs to 15 residues. Germline assignment: CDR1 MGHDK and CDR2 SYGVNS. V dropped 7 bases and J dropped 5; count of bases not matched to a gene: 6. Here the CDR3 DNA reads TGTGCCAGCACTCCCGGGACAGGGGGGAATGAAAAACTGTTTTTT. Its translation is CASTPGTGGNEKLFF.

This chain connects TRBV28 to TRBJ2-1; 9 bases are a match to TRBD1. Germline-derived CDR1 and CDR2 are MDHEN and SYDVKM. This CDR3 contains 16 residues. V dropped 5 bases and J dropped 1; count of bases not matched to a gene: 6. CDR3 loop: CASSPQGAKSYNEQFF. In nucleotides, the CDR3 is TGTGCCAGCAGTCCACAGGGGGCGAAGTCCTACAATGAGCAGTTCTTC.

The chain combines TRBV27 with TRBJ2-2, with 7 bases lining up with TRBD2. V lost 10 bases and J lost 1; bases outside the gene matches: 9. Germline V gives CDR1 MNHEY, CDR2 SMNVEV (reference sequence). CDR3 length: 15 residues. The CDR3 bases are TGTGCCACATCTGCTAGCGGATTGAACACCGGGGAGCTGTTTTTT. It yields the protein CATSASGLNTGELFF.

CDR3 loop: CASSSSPRGYGYTF. CDR3 DNA: TGTGCCAGCAGCTCATCCCCCCGGGGCTATGGCTACACCTTC. The rearrangement uses TRBV11-2 and TRBJ1-2; D uncertain. V was clipped by 4 bases and J by 4 bases, with 13 bases between them. CDR1 is SGHAT and CDR2 is FQNNGV in the germline V gene. The CDR3 has 14 amino acids.

The chain joins TRBV4-1 to TRBJ1-2, with 7 bases identical to TRBD1. The length of the CDR3 is 17 residues. Losses at the gene ends were 0 bases for V and 0 bases for J; bases not matched to a gene: 7. Germline V gene sequence: CDR1 MGHRA, CDR2 YSYEKL. CDR3: CASSQDTGTASNYGYTF. In DNA, the CDR3 is TGCGCCAGCAGCCAAGATACGGGGACAGCCTCTAACTATGGCTACACCTTC.

This clone is a singleton in its sample. The chain uses TRBV5-6 and TRBJ2-7; a weak D match, TRBD2 (6 bases). The CDR3 is 17 residues long. Germline V gene data show CDR1 as SGHDT and CDR2 as YYEEEE. The V end lost 4 bases, the J end lost 5 bases, and 25 bases lay between the germline ends. This CDR3 reads CASSPSPGDSSPHEQYF. DNA of the CDR3: TGTGCCAGCAGCCCTAGCCCGGGAGACAGTTCCCCCCACGAGCAGTACTTC.

This sequence joins TRBV19 and TRBJ2-7, with D perhaps matching TRBD2 (6 bases). The CDR3 has 14 residues. CDR1 LNHDA and CDR2 SQIVND come from the germline V gene (reference sequence). The V and J ends lost 3 bases and 2 bases respectively, with 11 bases between them. CDR3 bases: TGTGCCAGTAGTATTGTGGGACTCGCCTACGAGCAGTACTTC. Amino acid sequence: CASSIVGLAYEQYF.

This rearrangement joins TRBV9 to TRBJ1-6, with D maybe TRBD1 (5 bases). The germline CDR1 and CDR2 sequences are SGDLS and YYNGEE. The CDR3 has 16 residues. With 6 bases removed from V and 0 bases from J, the gap between germline ends came to 13 bases. CDR3 coding DNA: TGTGCCAGCACCCCCGGGGGTTTCTCCTATAATTCACCCCTCCACTTT. This sequence encodes CASTPGGFSYNSPLHF.